This TCR beta chain was recovered during a study of blood T cell repertoires in COVID-19. Whole-study context: Sample material is recorded as cDNA or gDNA derived from T cells, B-cell-depleted T cells, or PBMCs.

Here immunoSEQ multiplex PCR was the method, and the copy in TCRdb shows in-frame clones only, minus some. The sample shows 83,000 or so clones, around 82% of them seen only once. This CDR3 region has 13 residues. Germline values: CDR1 KGHSH, CDR2 LQKENI. Trimming pared 3 bases from V and 5 bases from J, leaving 10 bases between. This clonotype originated in a human donor in a cohort sampled during active COVID-19. The chain recombines TRBV18 with TRBJ1-2, with D possibly TRBD1 on 6 matching bases. Sequencing was carried out using peripheral blood. The CDR3 bases are TGTGCCAGCTCACCCACAGGGCGGTATGGCTACACCTTC. It translates to CASSPTGRYGYTF.